The entry below describes one T cell receptor beta chain. The entry originates in a study of radiation and T cells in renal cell carcinoma. The sample's time point: baseline pretreatment blood. Treatment of the sample: 15 Gy SBRT to primary tumor, nephrectomy 4 weeks later. TCRdb keeps only in-frame clones here, not all; method: immunoSEQ multiplex PCR. The profile covers about 95,000 clones, with around 88% appearing a single time and approximately 8.1% taken by the ten largest. This receptor was identified in a man between 50 and 59 years old with renal cell carcinoma. Sequenced material: blood, taken from a patient whose treatment included radiotherapy and nephrectomy.

The CDR3 sequence is CASSTATGTALRSTEAFF. CDR3 bases: TGTGCCAGTAGTACTGCAACCGGGACAGCCCTAAGAAGCACTGAAGCTTTCTTT. This rearrangement joins TRBV19 to TRBJ1-1, with 7 bases matching TRBD1. With 4 bases clipped from V and 4 bases from J, the junction kept 18 bases outside the gene matches. Looked up from germline, CDR1 is LNHDA and CDR2 is SQIVND (reference sequence). This CDR3 contains 18 residues. The whole variable domain, remainder taken from reference TRBV19 and TRBJ1-1, is DGGITQSPKYLFRKEGQNVTLSCEQNLNHDAMYWYRQDPGQGLRLIYYSQIVNDFQKGDIAEGYSVSREKKESFPLTVTSAQKNPTAFYLCASSTATGTALRSTEAFFGQGTRLTVV.